The next 23 T cell receptor beta chains were all read from a single sample in a study of cytomegalovirus exposure and HLA in healthy donors. Primers: 60 Vbeta forward and 13 Jbeta reverse. Method: immunoSEQ multiplex PCR; TCRdb's copy keeps in-frame clones and lacks some. The sample lists under 250,000 clones, over 75% occurring once. Source material: PBMCs. These receptors originate from a woman aged 50 to 65 in good health and CMV-seropositive.

The rearrangement uses TRBV19 and TRBJ2-1, with D perhaps matching TRBD1 (5 bases). This CDR3 region has 15 residues. Germline assignment: CDR1 LNHDA and CDR2 SQIVND (reference sequence). Deletions cut 4 bases from V and 5 bases from J, with 15 bases between. The DNA of the CDR3 is TGTGCCAGTAGTAAAGGGGAATTCACACACAATGAGCAGTTCTTC. It codes for CASSKGEFTHNEQFF. The whole variable domain, remainder taken from reference TRBV19 and TRBJ2-1, is DGGITQSPKYLFRKEGQNVTLSCEQNLNHDAMYWYRQDPGQGLRLIYYSQIVNDFQKGDIAEGYSVSREKKESFPLTVTSAQKNPTAFYLCASSKGEFTHNEQFFGPGTRLTVL.

The genes are TRBV27 and TRBJ1-2; unclear D gene. Germline CDR1 and CDR2: MNHEY and SMNVEV (reference sequence). V was clipped by 2 bases and J by 4 bases, with 14 bases between them. This CDR3 is built from 15 residues. CDR3 coding DNA: TGTGCCAGCAGTTTAAAGGGCAGCGGAAGCTATGGCTACACCTTC. Amino acids: CASSLKGSGSYGYTF.

The V call is TRBV7-2, the J call TRBJ2-4, with 14 bases aligning to TRBD2. Germline V gene lookup returns CDR1 SGHTA and CDR2 FQGNSA. J gave up 7 bases and V 4 bases, and 3 bases lay outside the gene matches. CDR3 size: 15 residues. The CDR3 loop is CASSSGLAGVNIQYF. CDR3 nucleotides: TGTGCCAGCAGCTCGGGACTAGCGGGAGTTAACATTCAGTACTTC.

This chain links TRBV2 with TRBJ2-5; TRBD1 might be the D (6 bases). V was shortened by 7 bases and J by 2 bases, with 11 bases between the two germline ends. Germline V gene sequence: CDR1 SNHLY, CDR2 FYNNEI. The CDR3 runs to 13 residues. The CDR3 here is CASTWTEQETQYF. CDR3 bases: TGTGCCAGCACCTGGACAGAGCAAGAGACCCAGTACTTC.

This clone has a handful of counts. This chain uses TRBV28 with TRBJ2-7, with a weak D call TRBD2 (6 bases). The CDR3 spans 13 residues. Germline V lookup: CDR1 MDHEN, CDR2 SYDVKM. Between the trimmed V and J ends, which lost 5 bases and 10 bases, there was a span of 18 bases. DNA of the CDR3: TGTGCCAGCAGTGCGAGGGACTTACCTAAACAGTACTTC. This translates into CASSARDLPKQYF.

Only one count was recorded for this clone. The genes are TRBV27 and TRBJ2-7; TRBD2 is a possible D gene (6 bases). Germline V gene lookup returns CDR1 MNHEY and CDR2 SMNVEV (reference sequence). Trimming took off 4 bases at V and 2 bases at J, with 9 bases between the two ends. The CDR3 has 13 amino acids. The chain's CDR3 is CASSSGLTYEQYF. The CDR3, as DNA: TGTGCCAGCAGTTCCGGACTAACCTACGAGCAGTACTTC.

The chain couples TRBV5-4 to TRBJ1-2; the D gene is possibly TRBD1 (6 bases). The germline V and J ends were trimmed by 2 bases and 3 bases, with 11 bases remaining between them. Germline CDR1 and CDR2: SGHNT and YYREEE (reference sequence). The CDR3 is 14 amino acids. The CDR3 loop reads CASSFTGGDYGYTF. The CDR3 DNA is TGTGCCAGCAGCTTTACGGGGGGCGACTATGGCTACACCTTC.

This clone was seen just once. The J gene is TRBJ2-7, the V gene TRBV5-1, with D possibly being TRBD2 (6 bases). In germline, CDR1 is SGHRS, CDR2 YFSETQ. The ends were cut back, 1 base at V and 2 bases at J, with 10 bases in the middle. CDR3 length: 14 amino acids. CDR3 coding DNA: TGCGCCAGCAGCTTGAACGGAGGGGCCTACGAGCAGTACTTC. It translates to CASSLNGGAYEQYF.

V is TRBV10-1 and J is TRBJ2-7; TRBD2 agrees at 9 bases. Germline V lookup: CDR1 WNHNN, CDR2 SYGVQD (reference sequence). With 3 bases clipped from V and 4 bases from J, the junction kept 7 bases outside the gene matches. This CDR3 contains 15 residues. The DNA of the CDR3 is TGCGCCAGCAGTGATTTAGCGGGGGTAAGGTACGAGCAGTACTTC. This translates into CASSDLAGVRYEQYF.

The chain links TRBV7-2 to TRBJ2-7; 9 positions match TRBD1. Germline V gene data show CDR1 as SGHTA and CDR2 as FQGNSA. V was pared by 3 bases and J by 7 bases, with 7 bases of the junction left unmatched. The CDR3 totals 14 residues. This chain's CDR3 is CASSFNTGTGEQYF. The CDR3 DNA is TGTGCCAGCAGCTTTAATACCGGGACAGGGGAGCAGTACTTC.

There are a few counts of this clone. The CDR3 nucleotides are TGTGCCAGCAGCCTAGACCCCGGGACAGTGAACACTGAAGCTTTCTTT. Protein sequence: CASSLDPGTVNTEAFF. The J gene is TRBJ1-1, the V gene TRBV7-6; 7 positions match TRBD1. Germline-derived CDR1 and CDR2 are SGHVS and FNYEAQ. This CDR3 is 16 amino acids long. Unmatched junction bases numbered 9, after V lost 5 bases and J lost 0 bases. Filled out from reference TRBV7-6 and TRBJ1-1, the complete variable domain reads GAGVSQSPRYKVTKRGQDVALRCDPISGHVSLYWYRQALGQGPEFLTYFNYEAQQDKSGLPNDRFSAERPEGSISTLTIQRTEQRDSAMYRCASSLDPGTVNTEAFFGQGTRLTVV.

The V gene is TRBV9, the J gene TRBJ1-2; 8 nucleotides align to TRBD1. V gave up 4 bases and J gave up 5 bases; unmatched junction bases: 7. This CDR3 comprises 14 residues. Germline V gives CDR1 SGDLS, CDR2 YYNGEE. The DNA of the CDR3 is TGTGCCAGCAGCCCTAACAGGGGGGGATATGGCTACACCTTC. Its translation is CASSPNRGGYGYTF. Using reference TRBV9 and TRBJ1-2 for the parts outside the CDR3, the full variable domain is DSGVTQTPKHLITATGQRVTLRCSPRSGDLSVYWYQQSLDQGLQFLIQYYNGEERAKGNILERFSAQQFPDLHSELNLSSLELGDSALYFCASSPNRGGYGYTFGSGTRLTVV.

The genes are TRBV14 and TRBJ2-1; perhaps TRBD1 as D (6 bases). Trimming removed 5 bases from V and 9 bases from J, with 14 bases in between. There are 13 residues in the CDR3. From germline, CDR1 is SGHDN and CDR2 FVKESK. CDR3 region: CASSEHSRGEQFF. DNA of the CDR3: TGTGCCAGCAGCGAACATTCCAGGGGTGAGCAGTTCTTC.

The chain employs TRBV9 and TRBJ2-1; tentatively, D is TRBD1 (5 bases). Germline loops: CDR1 SGDLS, CDR2 YYNGEE. Trimming left V 4 bases short and J 3 bases short, with 14 bases between. The CDR3 is made up of 15 amino acids. CDR3 bases: TGTGCCAGCAGCATTCTACCTACAGGCTACAATGAGCAGTTCTTC. Translated: CASSILPTGYNEQFF.

The V gene is TRBV2, the J gene TRBJ1-5; possibly TRBD1 for D (6 bases). The germline gives CDR1 SNHLY, CDR2 FYNNEI. This CDR3 is 15 amino acids long. Trimming shortened V by 3 bases and J by 7 bases, and 16 bases separated the two germline ends. CDR3: CASSEWTAGEQPQHF. In DNA form, the CDR3 reads TGTGCCAGCAGTGAGTGGACGGCAGGGGAACAGCCCCAGCATTTT.

The V and J genes are TRBV6-5 and TRBJ2-7; 9 bases are a match to TRBD1. Per germline, CDR1 MNHEY and CDR2 SVGAGI. This CDR3 region has 15 residues. V was pared by 6 bases and J by 2 bases, with 8 bases of the junction left unmatched. In DNA, the CDR3 is TGTGCCAGCAGACCTCCGGGACAGGGCACCTACGAGCAGTACTTC. Translation gives CASRPPGQGTYEQYF.

The chain has TRBV7-2 and TRBJ1-2; 9 bases map to TRBD1. Looked up from germline, CDR1 is SGHTA and CDR2 is FQGNSA. V shed 6 bases and J 5 bases; nucleotides not matched to a gene: 10. The CDR3 sequence is 15 residues long. As DNA, the CDR3 is TGTGCCAGCAGTTTACCCGACAGGGGGTCGTATGGCTACACCTTC. The encoded protein is CASSLPDRGSYGYTF.

The chain combines TRBV11-2 with TRBJ1-2; the match to TRBD1 covers 7 bases. The J segment lost 4 bases and the V segment lost 4 bases, leaving 15 bases of the junction unmatched. The CDR3 covers 17 residues. Germline lookup yields CDR1 SGHAT and CDR2 FQNNGV. The CDR3, as DNA: TGTGCCAGCAGCTCCAGCCCGGGACAGCTGGGGTCCTATGGCTACACCTTC. It translates to CASSSSPGQLGSYGYTF. Based on the CDR3 plus reference TRBV11-2 and TRBJ1-2, the full variable domain is EAGVAQSPRYKIIEKRQSVAFWCNPISGHATLYWYQQILGQGPKLLIQFQNNGVVDDSQLPKDRFSAERLKGVDSTLKIQPAKLEDSAVYLCASSSSPGQLGSYGYTFGSGTRLTVV.

The chain employs TRBV6-5 and TRBJ1-2; no clear D. The CDR3 runs to 14 residues. V was clipped by 6 bases and J by 2 bases, with 13 bases between them. Germline V CDR1 and CDR2: MNHEY, SVGAGI. In DNA form, the CDR3 reads TGTGCCAGCAGCCCCGGAGGGAGGAACTATGGCTACACCTTC. Amino acid sequence: CASSPGGRNYGYTF.

The V call is TRBV9, the J call TRBJ1-1, with a possible D match to TRBD1 (6 bases). Trimming removed 3 bases from V and 3 bases from J, with 18 bases in between. CDR1 SGDLS and CDR2 YYNGEE come from the germline V gene. This CDR3 region has 16 residues. The CDR3 spells CASSAPLDSQYTEAFF. The CDR3 DNA is TGTGCCAGCAGCGCCCCATTGGACAGCCAGTACACTGAAGCTTTCTTT. The whole variable domain, filled in from reference TRBV9 and TRBJ1-1, reads DSGVTQTPKHLITATGQRVTLRCSPRSGDLSVYWYQQSLDQGLQFLIQYYNGEERAKGNILERFSAQQFPDLHSELNLSSLELGDSALYFCASSAPLDSQYTEAFFGQGTRLTVV.

The V call is TRBV27, the J call TRBJ1-2; the match to TRBD1 covers 9 bases. The CDR3 has 16 amino acids. After removal of 2 bases from V and 5 bases from J, the junction contained 9 bases not matched to a gene. Germline values: CDR1 MNHEY, CDR2 SMNVEV (reference sequence). The chain's CDR3 is CASSLKDGQGIYGYTF. The CDR3 coding sequence is TGTGCCAGCAGTTTAAAGGACGGACAGGGGATATATGGCTACACCTTC.

The rearrangement links TRBV28 to TRBJ1-2; 9 bases match TRBD1. This CDR3 has 16 residues. The junction had 11 bases not matched to a gene; V was cut back by 1 base and J by 8 bases. Germline CDR1 is MDHEN and CDR2 is SYDVKM. The CDR3: CASSLSPTGQGTGYTF. CDR3 coding DNA: TGTGCCAGCAGTTTATCACCCACGGGACAGGGTACCGGCTACACCTTC.

The genes are TRBV28 and TRBJ1-1, with 11 bases fitting TRBD1. Germline-derived CDR1 and CDR2 are MDHEN and SYDVKM. The CDR3 consists of 14 residues. Trimming removed 6 bases from V and 6 bases from J; junction bases left unmatched: 6. CDR3 sequence: CASSGQGAHPEAFF. DNA for the CDR3: TGTGCCAGCAGCGGACAGGGGGCGCACCCTGAAGCTTTCTTT.